Listed below are T cell receptor beta chains from one sample, sequenced in a study of cytomegalovirus exposure and HLA in healthy donors. Generated by immunoSEQ multiplex PCR, the TCRdb table keeps only in-frame clones and is missing some. The sample has some 100,000 clones, approximately 77% seen once; the top ten hold around 5.2%. Sequenced sample: PBMCs. The receptors shown here come from a man between 45 and 60 years old in good health and CMV-seropositive. Each CDR3 is given with its conserved first and last residue.

>TRBJ2-4|TRBV30
CAWATGLAKNIQYF
>TRBJ2-2|TRBV15
CATSRGGQGGTGELFF
>TRBJ1-2|TRBV7-8
CASSSRLQGSNYGYTF
>TRBJ1-4|TRBV2
CASKGQGREKLFF
>TRBJ1-1|TRBV5-4
CASSPGQGKDTEAFF
>TRBJ1-1|TRBV5-8
CASSPIYRVEAFF
>TRBJ1-1|TRBV15
CATSRSTGSGNTEAFF
>TRBJ2-2|TRBV4-1
CASSQFAGQAGTGELFF
>TRBJ1-6|TRBV5-8
CASSLAKGGSPLHF
>TRBJ2-3|TRBV5-4
CASSSRLAGVSDTQYF
>TRBJ1-5|TRBV27
CASSSETGGPRDQPQHF
>TRBJ1-2|TRBV10-1
CASSPGQGNYGYTF
>TRBJ2-2|TRBV7-2
CASSSGQGGGAGELFF
>TRBJ2-6|TRBV6-4
CASSPGQGATGANVLTF
>TRBJ2-3|TRBV29-1
CSVLRGSTDTQYF
>TRBJ1-6|TRBV27
CASRQGTGSNSPLHF